What follows are 28 T cell receptor beta chains derived from one specimen sequenced in a study of OX40 agonist ivuxolimab in advanced cancers. Sequenced by immunoSEQ multiplex PCR; TCRdb stores in-frame clones only, minus some. This sample has about 45,000 clones, with about 86% found just once. Sequencing used CD4+ or CD8+ T cells sorted from blood, obtained in a trial of the OX40 agonist ivuxolimab. The receptors stem from an adult with an advanced solid tumor such as melanoma, head and neck, liver or kidney cancer.

J is TRBJ1-5 and V is TRBV28; TRBD1 might be the D (6 bases). The CDR3 loop spans 15 amino acids. V shed 8 bases and J shed 0 bases, with 14 bases lying between them. CDR1 is MDHEN and CDR2 is SYDVKM in the germline V gene. CDR3 coding DNA: TGTGCCAGCTCCCAGGGGTACAGTAGCAATCAGCCCCAGCATTTT. This codes for CASSQGYSSNQPQHF.

CDR3 nucleotide sequence: TGTGCCAGCAGTTCCGGACAGGGCGGCCCGTTCTTC. It yields the protein CASSSGQGGPFF. The J gene is TRBJ2-1, the V gene TRBV6-6; 8 positions match TRBD1. The V and J ends lost 4 bases and 15 bases, in that order; junction bases with no gene match: 8. This CDR3 region has 12 residues. CDR1 and CDR2 (germline): MNHNY, SVGAGI (reference sequence).

This sequence joins TRBV9 and TRBJ2-3; 8 nucleotides match TRBD2. The CDR3 is 18 amino acids. V was pared by 2 bases and J by 4 bases, with 15 bases of the junction left unmatched. Per the germline V gene, CDR1 is SGDLS and CDR2 is YYNGEE. In nucleotides, the CDR3 is TGTGCCAGCAGCGTCTTTCCCGACGGGGGGGCCGGGGCAGATACGCAGTATTTT. Translation gives CASSVFPDGGAGADTQYF.

This chain uses TRBV5-6 with TRBJ2-7, with D uncertain. This CDR3 has 12 amino acids. Germline CDR1 is SGHDT and CDR2 is YYEEEE. Trimming pared 3 bases from V and 5 bases from J, leaving 9 bases between. CDR3 loop: CASSSGGHEQYF. CDR3 bases: TGTGCCAGCAGCTCGGGTGGGCACGAGCAGTACTTC.

To note about this clone: The identical CDR3 is also encoded by other nucleotide sequences in the sample. V is TRBV5-1 and J is TRBJ1-1, with a tentative D call TRBD1 (5 bases). The V and J ends lost 2 bases and 1 base respectively, with 18 bases between them. This CDR3 spans 17 amino acids. The germline V gene encodes CDR1 SGHRS and CDR2 YFSETQ. CDR3 bases: TGCGCCAGCAGCTTAAGACGGGCCAATGGGGGGAACACTGAAGCTTTCTTT. It translates to CASSLRRANGGNTEAFF.

This clone appeared once. This rearrangement joins TRBV7-9 to TRBJ1-2; TRBD1 is a possible D gene (5 bases). The CDR3 runs 16 residues. Trimming removed 1 base from V and 5 bases from J, with 17 bases in between. Germline-derived CDR1 and CDR2 are SEHNR and FQNEAQ (reference sequence). The CDR3 is CASSLGLGDPYYGYTF. CDR3 coding DNA: TGTGCCAGCAGCTTAGGGTTGGGGGACCCCTATTATGGCTACACCTTC.

The rearrangement links TRBV15 to TRBJ1-5, with D uncertain. Germline lookup yields CDR1 LNHNV and CDR2 YYDKDF (reference sequence). This CDR3 contains 16 residues. V lost 0 bases and J lost 0, with 9 bases in between. The CDR3, as DNA: TGTGCCACCAGCAGAGATATTATGCATAGCAATCAGCCCCAGCATTTT. Amino acid sequence: CATSRDIMHSNQPQHF.

The chain combines TRBV7-9 with TRBJ2-3; D call uncertain. Germline V CDR1 and CDR2: SEHNR, FQNEAQ (reference sequence). The V end was cut by 3 bases, the J end by 0 bases, with 10 bases between. The CDR3 consists of 15 residues. Here the CDR3 reads CASSFQVASTDTQYF. CDR3 coding DNA: TGTGCCAGCAGCTTTCAGGTGGCTAGCACAGATACGCAGTATTTT. Full variable domain (outside the CDR3, taken from reference TRBV7-9 and TRBJ2-3): DTGVSQNPRHKITKRGQNVTFRCDPISEHNRLYWYRQTLGQGPEFLTYFQNEAQLEKSRLLSDRFSAERPKGSFSTLEIQRTEQGDSAMYLCASSFQVASTDTQYFGPGTRLTVL.

CDR3 loop: CASSLSDYSTDTQYF. The DNA of the CDR3 is TGTGCCAGCAGCTTAAGTGACTATAGCACAGATACGCAGTATTTT. The V call is TRBV7-8, the J call TRBJ2-3; weak D call: TRBD2 (5 bases). Trimming stripped 2 bases from V and 0 bases from J, with 9 bases between. The CDR3 contains 15 residues. The germline CDR1 and CDR2 sequences are SGHVS and FQNEAQ.

The V call is TRBV7-8, the J call TRBJ2-2; TRBD1 might be the D (6 bases). CDR3 length: 15 amino acids. V was cut by 5 bases and J by 6 bases, with 16 bases left in between. Germline CDR1 reads SGHVS; CDR2 reads FQNEAQ. The chain's CDR3 is CASSKGGARAGELFF. In DNA, the CDR3 is TGTGCCAGCAGCAAAGGGGGAGCGCGGGCCGGGGAGCTGTTTTTT.

The rearrangement uses TRBV7-6 and TRBJ2-7, with D perhaps assigned TRBD1 or TRBD2 (5 bases each). V was shortened by 2 bases and J by 5 bases, with 10 bases between the two germline ends. Germline V lookup: CDR1 SGHVS, CDR2 FNYEAQ. The CDR3 spans 13 residues. The CDR3 coding sequence is TGTGCCAGCAGCTTATCGGGGCTTGACGAGCAGTACTTC. Translation gives CASSLSGLDEQYF.

The chain joins TRBV29-1 to TRBJ1-2; D might be TRBD1 (5 bases). Germline assignment: CDR1 SQVTM and CDR2 ANQGSEA. V lost 1 base, J lost 4 bases, and 13 bases lay in between. The CDR3 loop spans 14 amino acids. The CDR3 protein is CSVEGSGQIYGYTF. The DNA of the CDR3 is TGCAGCGTTGAAGGGTCCGGACAAATCTATGGCTACACCTTC.

V is TRBV6-1 and J is TRBJ2-7; D is undetermined. The ends were cut back, 1 base at V and 7 bases at J, with 11 bases in the middle. Germline V gene data show CDR1 as MNHNS and CDR2 as SASEGT. The CDR3 extends over 13 amino acids. The CDR3 region is CASSEGGPREQYF. The CDR3 DNA sequence: TGTGCCAGCAGTGAAGGAGGCCCCAGGGAGCAGTACTTC.

V usage is TRBV6-6 and J usage is TRBJ2-2; either TRBD1 or TRBD2 may supply D (5 bases each). This CDR3 spans 15 amino acids. Per germline, CDR1 MNHNY and CDR2 SVGAGI (reference sequence). Trimming took 2 bases from V and 5 from J, leaving 12 bases between them. CDR3 protein: CASSYALGPTGELFF. In nucleotides, the CDR3 is TGTGCCAGCAGTTACGCGTTGGGACCTACCGGGGAGCTGTTTTTT.

This rearrangement joins TRBV6-5 to TRBJ1-5, with D perhaps matching TRBD1 (6 bases). CDR3 size: 12 residues. The germline V gene has CDR1 MNHEY and CDR2 SVGAGI. V lost 5 bases, J lost 14 bases, and 16 bases lay in between. The CDR3 region is CASSNPGQREHF. The CDR3 DNA reads as TGTGCCAGCAGTAATCCGGGACAACGGGAGCATTTT.

The V call is TRBV11-3, the J call TRBJ2-1, with a tentative D call TRBD2 (5 bases). Looked up from germline, CDR1 is SGHNT and CDR2 is YENEEA. The CDR3 runs to 13 residues. The V end lost 5 bases, the J end lost 5 bases, and 10 bases lay between the germline ends. CDR3 protein: CASSRRTDNEQFF. DNA for the CDR3: TGTGCCAGCAGCCGCAGGACTGACAATGAGCAGTTCTTC.

The chain uses TRBV12-5 and TRBJ2-7; D remains unclear. Germline V CDR1 and CDR2: LGHNT, FRNRAP. V lost 0 bases to trimming and J lost 5 bases, with 8 bases between them. CDR3 size: 13 residues. CDR3 DNA sequence: TGTGCTAGTGGTTTGGTACTTAGGGACGAGCAGTACTTC. This codes for CASGLVLRDEQYF.

CDR3 protein: CASSVGPYATNEQFF. The CDR3 DNA sequence: TGTGCCAGTAGTGTCGGGCCCTACGCTACAAATGAGCAGTTCTTC. The chain employs TRBV19 and TRBJ2-1; no definite D call. Germline CDR1 is LNHDA and CDR2 is SQIVND (reference sequence). The CDR3 contains 15 residues. V shed 5 bases and J shed 7 bases, with 18 bases lying between them.

The chain joins TRBV19 to TRBJ2-1; 8 positions agree with TRBD2. V trimming: 3 bases; J trimming: 9 bases; junction bases outside the gene matches: 10. The CDR3 is 15 residues long. Germline CDR1 LNHDA, CDR2 SQIVND (reference sequence). In DNA form, the CDR3 reads TGTGCCAGTAGTATCAGGGGTAGCGGGGCCCGTGAGCAGTTCTTC. Translation gives CASSIRGSGAREQFF.

The V call is TRBV19, the J call TRBJ2-7, with 8 bases aligning to TRBD2. Germline V CDR1 and CDR2: LNHDA, SQIVND (reference sequence). CDR3 length: 14 residues. V lost 5 bases, J lost 2 bases, and 5 bases stayed unmatched. CDR3 coding DNA: TGTGCCAGTAGTTCGGGACTAGACGCCTACGAGCAGTACTTC. Amino acid sequence: CASSSGLDAYEQYF.

The genes are TRBV4-2 and TRBJ2-1, with D hard to call. The CDR3 totals 17 residues. V was clipped by 0 bases and J by 2 bases, with 14 bases between them. CDR1 and CDR2 from the germline V gene are LGHNA and YNFKEQ. CDR3 nucleotides: TGTGCCAGCAGCCAAGATTGGGTGGGATTAACCTACAATGAGCAGTTCTTC. Translated: CASSQDWVGLTYNEQFF.

This CDR3 is CASSKPTRPSYEQYF. For the CDR3, the DNA is TGTGCCAGCAGCAAACCGACTAGACCGTCCTACGAGCAGTACTTC. This chain connects TRBV11-2 to TRBJ2-7; TRBD2 might be the D (6 bases). The germline V and J ends were trimmed by 5 bases and 1 base, with 15 bases remaining between them. The CDR3 extends over 15 amino acids. CDR1 is SGHAT and CDR2 is FQNNGV in the germline V gene.

The chain has TRBV19 and TRBJ2-5; maybe TRBD1 (5 bases). Germline lookup yields CDR1 LNHDA and CDR2 SQIVND (reference sequence). The CDR3 runs to 14 residues. The V and J ends lost 1 base and 5 bases respectively, with 11 bases between them. Here the CDR3 DNA reads TGTGCCAGTAGTATAGGCCAGGGTAAGGAGACCCAGTACTTC. This codes for CASSIGQGKETQYF.

The chain joins TRBV27 to TRBJ2-1; 9 nucleotides match TRBD1. Per the germline V gene, CDR1 is MNHEY and CDR2 is SMNVEV (reference sequence). This CDR3 contains 14 residues. V lost 9 bases and J lost 5; bases outside the gene matches: 8. In nucleotides, the CDR3 is TGTGCCAGTACCGGGACAGGGTATGACAATGAGCAGTTCTTC. Its translation: CASTGTGYDNEQFF.

The chain joins TRBV15 to TRBJ2-7, with unresolved D. V was clipped by 1 base and J by 4 bases, with 11 bases between them. This CDR3 has 14 residues. The germline V gene encodes CDR1 LNHNV and CDR2 YYDKDF (reference sequence). The CDR3 protein is CATSRGTELYEQYF. The CDR3 nucleotides read TGTGCCACCAGCAGAGGAACGGAATTGTACGAGCAGTACTTC.

This clone was found many times. The rearrangement links TRBV5-6 to TRBJ2-5, with TRBD1 matching over 9 bases. Per the germline V gene, CDR1 is SGHDT and CDR2 is YYEEEE. CDR3 size: 17 residues. V lost 0 bases to trimming and J lost 5 bases; unmatched junction nucleotides: 11. The CDR3 loop is CASSLGVIQGAAETQYF. The CDR3 coding sequence is TGTGCCAGCAGCTTGGGAGTGATACAGGGGGCCGCGGAGACCCAGTACTTC.

J is TRBJ1-2 and V is TRBV28; TRBD1 agrees at 7 bases. Trimming cost V 6 bases and J 0 bases; bases outside gene matches: 13. The CDR3 spans 17 residues. CDR1 and CDR2 (germline): MDHEN, SYDVKM. This CDR3 is CASSLRSGGMTNYGYTF. Here the CDR3 DNA reads TGTGCCAGCAGCCTCAGATCAGGGGGTATGACTAACTATGGCTACACCTTC.

This chain links TRBV5-6 with TRBJ2-7; D is ambiguous. Germline CDR1 and CDR2: SGHDT and YYEEEE. Trimming cost V 0 bases and J 5 bases, with 6 bases left between them. The CDR3 sequence is 12 residues long. The CDR3 reads CASSLGWHEQYF. The CDR3 region has the DNA TGTGCCAGCAGCTTGGGTTGGCACGAGCAGTACTTC.